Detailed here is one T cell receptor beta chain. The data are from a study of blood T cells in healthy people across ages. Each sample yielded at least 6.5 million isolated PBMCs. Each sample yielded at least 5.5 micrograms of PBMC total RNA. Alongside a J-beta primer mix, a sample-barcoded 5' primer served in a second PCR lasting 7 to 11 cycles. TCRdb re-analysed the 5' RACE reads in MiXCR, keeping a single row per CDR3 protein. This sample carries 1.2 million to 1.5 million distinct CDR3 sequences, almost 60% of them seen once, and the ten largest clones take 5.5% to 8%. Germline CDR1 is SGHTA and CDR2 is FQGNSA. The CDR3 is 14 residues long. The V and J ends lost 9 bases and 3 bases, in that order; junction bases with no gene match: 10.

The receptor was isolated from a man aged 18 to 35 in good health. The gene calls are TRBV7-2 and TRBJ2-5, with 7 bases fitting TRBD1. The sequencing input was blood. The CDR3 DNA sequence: TGTGCCAGAAGCAGAGACAGGGCCAAAGAGACCCAGTACTTC. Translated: CARSRDRAKETQYF. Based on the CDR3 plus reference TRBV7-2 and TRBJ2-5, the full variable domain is GAGVSQSPSNKVTEKGKDVELRCDPISGHTALYWYRQSLGQGLEFLIYFQGNSAPDKSGLPSDRFSAERTGGSVSTLTIQRTQQEDSAVYLCARSRDRAKETQYFGPGTRLLVL.